This T cell receptor beta chain was captured in a study of long-term antiretroviral therapy in people with HIV. This was the immunoSEQ v3.0 assay at survey level. The data were produced by immunoSEQ multiplex PCR, yet TCRdb's version contains in-frame clones alone and is incomplete. The sample has tens of thousands of clones, about 82% seen once; the top ten hold 4% to 5%. This clone was recorded only once. V lost 0 bases to trimming and J lost 7 bases, with 13 bases between them. The CDR3 loop spans 15 amino acids. The sequence was obtained from a man aged 55-75 years with HIV. The source material was unsorted PBMCs, sampled 1.3 years after starting antiretroviral therapy. The genes are TRBV23-1 and TRBJ1-5; maybe TRBD1 (5 bases). Being an ORF, TRBV23-1 has a function that is uncertain. The CDR3 loop is CASSQSLQVGQPQHF. CDR3 sequence (DNA): TGCGCCAGCAGTCAATCTCTACAGGTAGGCCAGCCCCAGCATTTT.